Described below is a single TCR beta chain sequence and its context. Which antigen it targets is not known. No much larger clone exists at a distance of one base, and base qualities are not known. The data derive from a study of blood T cell repertoires in COVID-19 (dated by TCRdb to the early 2020s). General notes on the study: Samples covering the acute and convalescent phases of COVID-19 were provided by collaborators in the United States, Italy and Spain. The repertoires were released in a freely available public database meant as a resource for research on the immune response to SARS-CoV-2. The samples were drawn from the first 160 participants of the ongoing ImmuneRACE study and from 950 to 1,500 subjects provided by 6 global collaborators. Subjects who had been exposed to COVID-19, were actively infected with it, or had recovered from it provided the deeply sampled blood TCRbeta repertoires that made up the dataset. The prospective study material was composed of cDNA or gDNA derived from T cells, B-cell-depleted T cells, or PBMCs. Where HLA class I and class II types were available, the types were taken from metadata supplied by the sample provider, not from assay-based typing. Nearly every sample came with metadata listing a de-identified subject ID, COVID-19 status, age in years and sex.

Findings and caveats that apply to the study as a whole: How much clinical and demographic metadata was included differed by source and by participant, and the metadata was provided uncurated.

Whole blood was collected in K2EDTA tubes by collaborating institutions according to the institutions' own protocols. For TCRbeta analysis, collaborators shipped samples in one of three forms: frozen whole blood, isolated PBMCs, or DNA extracted from either of those sample types. The trim is 5 bases for V and 4 bases for J, with a gap of 15 bases between the germline ends. CDR1 and CDR2 were assigned from the germline V gene (reference sequence) as SEHNR and FQNEAQ. The CDR3 numbers 15 residues from cysteine through phenylalanine. Here the CDR3 DNA is all that survives: 45 bases in frame from base 1. TCRbeta CDR3 regions were amplified from genomic DNA by means of the immunoSEQ Assay, a bias-controlled multiplex PCR. In the source study's methods: The number of nucleated cells in each sample was estimated from the amplification of reference gene primers within the assay. To quantify the absolute abundance of each unique TCRbeta CDR3 rearrangement, sequence reads were collapsed and filtered. Productive Simpson clonality was computed per sample as the square root of Simpson's diversity index over productive rearrangements. This immuneACCESS table, as held by TCRdb, lists in-frame sequences with V and J called but not all clones. Of the missing ones, under half trace to an unresolved V gene in checked studies; the others have no known cause. The V and J calls and clone size come from that table; D and trimming were worked out from the DNA. For this sample the table gives 120,000 or so clones, of which about four fifths were detected only once. The ten top clones hold around 15% of the sample.

The rearranged chain carries TRBV7-9 and TRBJ2-1; a tentative D match to TRBD2 spans 6 bases. Sequencing used peripheral blood. This TCR was recovered from a woman between 45 and 65 years old with acute or convalescent COVID-19. CDR3 reads: CASSQWDSRYNEQFF. The nucleotide sequence reads TGTGCCAGCAGCCAGTGGGACTCTCGGTACAATGAGCAGTTCTTC.